This T cell receptor beta chain is drawn from a study of CD8+ T cells in alopecia areata (dated by TCRdb to 2016 to 2019). Study-wide context: Treated patients were enrolled in an open-label pilot trial of oral tofacitinib, 5 to 10 mg twice daily, for moderate-to-severe alopecia areata. Tofacitinib was administered for 6 to 18 months, and 6 months of follow-up off drug were then conducted to assess delayed response and recurrence. The SALT score, which quantifies the percentage of affected scalp surface area, was used to measure disease severity in treated patients. To study T cell clonal expansion in alopecia areata, the researchers applied high-throughput TCRbeta sequencing to both the C3H/HeJ mouse model and human patients. In humans, TCRbeta sequencing was performed on scalp tissue and on sorted CD4+ and CD8+ peripheral blood T cells from healthy controls and from patients with patchy or totalis/universalis alopecia areata. Biopsies were taken from tofacitinib-treated patients at baseline and again at 4 and 24 weeks into treatment, and several of those patients also had a later scalp biopsy. Scalp clonality was compared across normal scalp (n=4), patchy alopecia areata scalp (n=8), and alopecia totalis/universalis scalp (n=8). RNA was obtained with the PAXgene miRNA kit for fixed scalp, the miRNeasy kit for PBMCs, and the RNeasy kit for mouse skin. TCRbeta CDR3 regions were amplified by immunoSEQ multiplex PCR using 35 Vbeta forward and 13 Jbeta reverse primers.

Library generation was performed with the immunoSEQ multiplex PCR assay. RNA was extracted from all samples and reverse transcribed into cDNA, which served as template for TCR sequencing. First-strand cDNA was synthesized using SuperScript III with a 2:1 mix of oligo-dT and random hexamers. A synthetic immune receptor repertoire was used to gauge amplification bias, and whatever bias remained was removed computationally. The authors' pipeline ran thus. After raw reads were preprocessed to remove errors, the CDR3 was defined following IMGT conventions as running from the conserved cysteine to phenylalanine. Clonality was calculated as 1 minus Shannon entropy normalized by log2 of the number of productive unique TCRs. Scalp TCRbeta sequences were cross-referenced with sorted blood CD4 and CD8 repertoires so that the CD4 or CD8 identity of scalp clones could be inferred. TCRdb took over this immuneACCESS table, retaining in-frame rearrangements with V and J assigned. Such tables are incomplete; in checked studies, under half of the missing clones stem from an unresolved V gene, and the remainder is unexplained. From that table come the V and J calls and clone size; the DNA was used to work out D and trimming. For this sample the table gives 150,000 to 200,000 clones, of which under 70% were detected only once. The ten largest clones add up to roughly 0.99% of the sample.

Read against the paper, the sample's time point label means: more than 3 weeks on oral tofacitinib. This specimen's treatment or condition label, interpreted: oral pan-JAK inhibitor, 5-10 mg twice daily. From alopecia areata patients, peripheral blood was collected along with lesional scalp punch biopsies. PBMCs were isolated by density centrifugation and stained for CD3, CD4 and CD8, after which CD4+ and CD8+ T cells were sorted on a FACSAria. Remarks on this clone: Its antigen remains undetermined. The input lacks base qualities; no much larger clone sits a single base away.

CDR1 and CDR2, looked up from the germline V gene, are SNHLY and FYNNEI. From cysteine to phenylalanine, the CDR3 is 15 amino acids long. Only the CDR3 DNA stays, 45 bases, in frame from base 1. After removal of 4 bases from V and 6 bases from J, the junction retains 8 bases not matched to a gene. Beyond this particular receptor, the publication reports: Compared with normal scalp, lesional scalp, particularly in alopecia totalis/universalis, had higher clonality and more expanded CD8+ clones, which suggests antigenic drive. With tofacitinib, both scalp clonality and the number of expanded CD8+ clones among the top 100 scalp clones went down significantly. TCR sequences shared between patients were less clear than in mice, possibly partly because of HLA diversity in the patient population. Resident alphabeta T cells in normal human skin are also sequenced, complicating scalp TCR repertoire analysis, unlike mouse skin dominated by gammadelta T cells. Many expanded lesional clones were found to persist in scalp and blood during tofacitinib treatment, and relapse after treatment cessation may be partly explained by this persistence. Because the treated cohort was small and had just a single nonresponder, larger studies are needed to establish links between baseline CD8+ expansion and response.

This chain joins TRBV2 to TRBJ2-1; 8 bases in the junction line up with TRBD1. The source of this sequence is a human donor with alopecia areata. The sample was CD4+ T cells sorted from blood, taken at week 4, from a patient treated with tofacitinib. The sequenced DNA: TGTGCCAGCAGTGTGGGCAGGGGGCCATTCAATGAGCAGTTCTTC. Translated, this gives CASSVGRGPFNEQFF. Joined to the reference TRBV2 and TRBJ2-1 proteins, this CDR3 gives the full variable domain: EPEVTQTPSHQVTQMGQEVILRCVPISNHLYFYWYRQILGQKVEFLVSFYNNEISEKSEIFDDQFSVERPDGSNFTLKIRSTKLEDSAMYFCASSVGRGPFNEQFFGPGTRLTVL.